This T cell receptor (beta chain) was captured in a study of STAT5B mutations in CD4+ large granular lymphocyte leukemia (dated by TCRdb to between 2020 and 2023). Study-wide context: Among the healthy controls, the CDR3 'QG' motif was associated with a particular HLA allele. The study compared the TCRbeta repertoires of patients with CD4+ T-cell large granular lymphocyte leukemia against those of healthy blood donors. Flow cytometry on FACSCanto II or FACSVerse confirmed that purified fractions exceeded 95% purity among lymphocytes. On the study overall, not on this receptor specifically: The data were not HLA-matched, and the higher clonality in CD4+ T-LGLL than in CD8+ T-LGLL could be due to the relatively small sample size. Each patient's main leukemic clonotypes were private, but approximately 23% of these clonotypes showed up at low frequency in the non-leukemic repertoires of other patients. TRBV06-family usage was enriched among the top patient clones (8/27) compared with healthy controls (2/35). Compared with healthy CD4+ repertoires, CD4-sorted patient repertoires appeared more clonal, and this difference remained even after the putative leukemic clones were removed.

Buffy coats from 35 to 45 blood donors, supplied by the Finnish Red Cross blood service, were used as healthy controls. All TCR-sequenced material derived from peripheral blood: patient blood samples and healthy donor buffy coats. Ficoll-Hypaque gradient centrifugation was used to isolate peripheral blood mononuclear cells. CD4+ cells were purified magnetically from the buffy coats of healthy controls. The Gentra Puregene Cell and Tissue kit was used to extract genomic DNA, and a Qubit 2.0 fluorometer was used to measure the amount of genomic DNA. TCRbeta rearrangements were sequenced from genomic DNA using the immunoSEQ assay at survey resolution. The paper's data handling went like this. A lowest detectable productive clonotype frequency of 2.59 x 10-5 was observed in the TCR sequencing data. Only productive TCRbeta rearrangements, meaning sequences that were complete and in-frame, were kept for the analyses. Clonality for each sample was calculated as Simpson clonality in the immunoSEQ Analyzer version 3.0. Clones were grouped by frequency into very rare, small, medium, large (1-20%) or hyperexpanded (>20%) categories. Generation probabilities were estimated with OLGA 1.2.3, V-gene circos plots were made with VDJtools, specificities were looked up in VDJdb, and CDR3 motifs were identified with GLIPH. Drawn from immuneACCESS, this table holds only the in-frame rearrangements with V and J called that TCRdb kept. Clones are partly lost; checked studies trace under half to an unresolved V gene and leave the rest unexplained. The V and J calls and clone size come from that table; D and trimming were worked out from the DNA. The sample table holds 48,000 or so clones, of which less than 85% were seen once. The ten largest clones capture about 1.5% of the sample.

Comment on this clone: Its antigen is unknown. It has no much larger one-base neighbor in the sample; base qualities were not kept.

A distance of 9 bases separates the germline ends of V and J, which lose 8 bases and 5 bases respectively. The CDR3, from cysteine to phenylalanine, totals 11 residues. Here the CDR3 DNA is all that survives: 33 bases in frame from base 1. The germline V gene (reference sequence) gives CDR1 as GTSNPN and CDR2 as SVGIG. Sequenced material: CD4+ T cells from blood buffy coats. The chain is made from TRBV30 and TRBJ2-2; no D segment can be confidently identified. The clonotype originates from a human donor in good health. The CDR3 region: CAHGKTGELFF. The DNA sequence reads TGTGCCCACGGAAAAACCGGGGAGCTGTTTTTT.